This entry concerns a single TCR beta chain. The test was conducted at deep level. DNA at about 0.2 ug, 25,000 to 35,000 T cell genomes, went into sorted-subset replicate PCRs. This table comes from immunoSEQ multiplex PCR, and its TCRdb copy is limited to in-frame clones, with some not included. The data show around 2.1 million clones, 90% to 97% seen once. CDR1 and CDR2 (germline): GTSNPN, SVGIG (reference sequence). V gave up 5 bases and J gave up 3 bases; unmatched junction bases: 7. This CDR3 has 13 amino acids. This sample is drawn from a study of shared clonotypes between healthy human individuals. Study at large: Ranging from 18 to 49 in age, donors were two women and a few men.

The chain recombines TRBV30 with TRBJ2-7; 7 bases map to TRBD1. The clonotype comes from a man between 18 and 35 years old in good health. Sequenced: naive CD4+ T cells sorted from blood. Subset indicated: CD45RA+ positively selected. In DNA form, the CDR3 reads TGTGCCTGGTGTCCGGGACAGAACTACGAGCAGTACTTC. Translating gives CAWCPGQNYEQYF.